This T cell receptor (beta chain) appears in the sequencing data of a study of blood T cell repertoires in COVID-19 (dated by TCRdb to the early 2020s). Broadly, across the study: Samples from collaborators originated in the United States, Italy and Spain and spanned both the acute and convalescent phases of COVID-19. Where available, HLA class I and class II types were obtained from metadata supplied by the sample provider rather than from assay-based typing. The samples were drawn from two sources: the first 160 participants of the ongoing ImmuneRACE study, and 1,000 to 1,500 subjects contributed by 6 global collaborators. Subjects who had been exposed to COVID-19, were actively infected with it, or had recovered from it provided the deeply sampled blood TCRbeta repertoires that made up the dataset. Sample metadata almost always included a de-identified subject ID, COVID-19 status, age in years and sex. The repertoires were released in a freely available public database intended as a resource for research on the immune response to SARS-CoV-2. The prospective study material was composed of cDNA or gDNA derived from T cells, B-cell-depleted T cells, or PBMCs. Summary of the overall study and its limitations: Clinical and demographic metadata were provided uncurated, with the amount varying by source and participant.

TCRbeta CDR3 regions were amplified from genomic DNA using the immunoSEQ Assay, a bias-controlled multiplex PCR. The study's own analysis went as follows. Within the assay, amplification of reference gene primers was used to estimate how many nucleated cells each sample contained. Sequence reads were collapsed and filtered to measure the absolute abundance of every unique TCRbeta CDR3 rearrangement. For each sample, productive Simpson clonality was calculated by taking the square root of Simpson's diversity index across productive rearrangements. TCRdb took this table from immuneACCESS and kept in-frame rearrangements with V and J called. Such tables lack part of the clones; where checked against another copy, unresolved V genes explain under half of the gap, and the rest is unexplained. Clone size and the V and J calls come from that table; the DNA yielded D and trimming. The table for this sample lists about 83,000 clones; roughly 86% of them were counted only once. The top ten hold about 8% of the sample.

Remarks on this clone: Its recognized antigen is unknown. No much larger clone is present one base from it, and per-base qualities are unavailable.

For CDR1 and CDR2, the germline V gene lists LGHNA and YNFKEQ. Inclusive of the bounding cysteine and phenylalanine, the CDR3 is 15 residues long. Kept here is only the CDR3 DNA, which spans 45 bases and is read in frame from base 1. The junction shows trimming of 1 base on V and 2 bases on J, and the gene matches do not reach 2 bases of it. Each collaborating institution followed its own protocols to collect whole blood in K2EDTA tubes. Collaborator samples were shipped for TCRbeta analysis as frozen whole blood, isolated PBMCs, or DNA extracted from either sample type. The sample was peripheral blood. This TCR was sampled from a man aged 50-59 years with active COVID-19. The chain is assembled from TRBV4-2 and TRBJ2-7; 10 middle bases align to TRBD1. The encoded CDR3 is CASSQGGQGTYEQYF. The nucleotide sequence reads TGTGCCAGCAGCCAAGGGGGACAGGGGACCTACGAGCAGTACTTC.